This T cell receptor (beta chain) stems from a study of blood T cell repertoires in COVID-19. Overall study context: Whether acute or convalescent, the COVID-19 samples came from the United States, Italy and Spain. T cells, B-cell-depleted T cells, or PBMCs supplied cDNA or gDNA.

Researchers sorted participants into cohorts using their self-reported clinical history. This CDR3 is built from 15 residues. V was pared by 3 bases and J by 6 bases, with 16 bases between. In germline, CDR1 is SGHDT, CDR2 YYEEEE. Per the study methods: Reference gene primer amplification in the assay estimated nucleated cell counts. Using immunoSEQ multiplex PCR, the repertoire was profiled, and TCRdb retains in-frame clones only, with some absent. Clone size and V and J calls were adopted from that table, with D and trimming inferred from the DNA. Of 290,000 or so clones listed, around 90% were seen once; the top ten hold around 4.4%.

The chain links TRBV5-6 to TRBJ2-1; tentatively, D is TRBD1 (6 bases). The sequencing sample was made of PBMCs or T cells enriched from blood (not recorded which). The clonotype originates from a woman aged 18-30 years with acute COVID-19. The CDR3, as DNA: TGTGCCAGCAGCTGGGGAGACAGGTGGGGCAATGAGCAGTTCTTC. Protein: CASSWGDRWGNEQFF.